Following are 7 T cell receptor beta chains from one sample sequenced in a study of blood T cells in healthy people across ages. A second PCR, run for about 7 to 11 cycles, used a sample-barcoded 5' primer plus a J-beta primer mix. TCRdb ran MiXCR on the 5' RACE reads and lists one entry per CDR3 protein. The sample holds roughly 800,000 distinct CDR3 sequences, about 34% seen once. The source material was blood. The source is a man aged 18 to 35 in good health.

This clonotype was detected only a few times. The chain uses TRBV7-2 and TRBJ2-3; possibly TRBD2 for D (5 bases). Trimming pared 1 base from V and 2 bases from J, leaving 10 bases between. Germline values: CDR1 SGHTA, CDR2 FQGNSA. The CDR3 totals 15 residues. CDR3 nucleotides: TGTGCCAGCAGCTTAGTCGGACTCCTCACAGATACGCAGTATTTT. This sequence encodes CASSLVGLLTDTQYF.

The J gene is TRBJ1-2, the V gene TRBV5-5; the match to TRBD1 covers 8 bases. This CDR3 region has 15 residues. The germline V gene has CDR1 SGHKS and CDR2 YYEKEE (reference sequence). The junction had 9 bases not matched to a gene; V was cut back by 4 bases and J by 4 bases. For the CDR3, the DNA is TGTGCCAGCAGCGGAATACAGGGGGAGGGCTATGGCTACACCTTC. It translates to CASSGIQGEGYGYTF.

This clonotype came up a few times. CDR3 loop: CASSDGRSNEQFF. The CDR3 DNA follows: TGTGCCAGCAGTGACGGTAGGAGCAATGAGCAGTTCTTC. The chain links TRBV6-5 to TRBJ2-1, with D unresolved. Germline V gene data show CDR1 as MNHEY and CDR2 as SVGAGI. V shed 5 bases and J shed 6 bases, with 11 bases lying between them. The CDR3 runs 13 residues.

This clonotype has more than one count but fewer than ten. The CDR3 here is CAAEGLVYNEQYF. The DNA for the CDR3 is TGTGCCGCCGAGGGGTTAGTGTACAATGAGCAGTACTTC. V usage is TRBV6-2 or TRBV6-3 and J usage is TRBJ2-1; perhaps D is TRBD1 or TRBD2 (5 bases each). The DNA end lines up better with TRBJ2-7; the J call may be wrong. Germline loops: CDR1 MNHEY, CDR2 SVGEGT. The CDR3 is 13 residues long.

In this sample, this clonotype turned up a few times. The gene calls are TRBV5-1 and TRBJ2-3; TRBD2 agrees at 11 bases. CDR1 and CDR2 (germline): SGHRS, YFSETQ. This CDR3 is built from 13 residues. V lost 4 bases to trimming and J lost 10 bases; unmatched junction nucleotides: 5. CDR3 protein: CASSPPLAGAQYF. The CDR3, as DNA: TGCGCCAGCAGCCCCCCACTAGCGGGGGCGCAGTATTTT.

CDR3 bases: TGTGCCAGCAGCTTAATGTTGGCGGGGGCTGAGCAGTTCTTC. Amino acid sequence: CASSLMLAGAEQFF. The chain is built from TRBV7-2 and TRBJ2-1; D possibly corresponds to TRBD2 (7 bases). The CDR3 runs to 14 residues. Trimming left V 2 bases short and J 9 bases short, with 14 bases between. Germline CDR1 is SGHTA and CDR2 is FQGNSA.

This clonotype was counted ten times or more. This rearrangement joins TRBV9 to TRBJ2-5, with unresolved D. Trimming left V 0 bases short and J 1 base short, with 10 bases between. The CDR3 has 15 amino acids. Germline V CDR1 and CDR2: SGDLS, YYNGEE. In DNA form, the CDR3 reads TGTGCCAGCAGCGTAGCTGTGGGGTTCCAAGAGACCCAGTACTTC. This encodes CASSVAVGFQETQYF.